These 26 T cell receptor beta chains share one sample of origin, sequenced in a study of blood T cell repertoires in COVID-19. The data were produced by immunoSEQ multiplex PCR, yet TCRdb's version contains in-frame clones alone and is incomplete. Seen here are about 60,000 clones, 65% to 90% observed once, and the top ten hold roughly 18%. Sequencing was done on a sample of peripheral blood. The source of these receptors is a human donor in a cohort sampled during active COVID-19.

The chain is built from TRBV5-1 and TRBJ2-1; D might be TRBD2 (5 bases). From germline, CDR1 is SGHRS and CDR2 YFSETQ. The CDR3 spans 15 residues. The germline V and J ends were trimmed by 4 bases and 7 bases, with 18 bases remaining between them. This CDR3 is CASSDGGPPRNEQFF. CDR3 coding DNA: TGCGCCAGCAGCGACGGCGGGCCCCCGCGGAATGAGCAGTTCTTC.

This clone was detected a few times. The genes are TRBV6-2 or TRBV6-3 and TRBJ2-1; D is unresolved. Germline CDR1 reads MNHEY; CDR2 reads SVGEGT. Trimming stripped 5 bases from V and 4 bases from J, with 9 bases between. The CDR3 length is 13 residues. This CDR3 is CASSRGSYNEQFF. The CDR3 nucleotides read TGTGCCAGCAGTCGCGGATCGTACAATGAGCAGTTCTTC.

This clone is a singleton in its sample. The rearrangement joins TRBV7-8 to TRBJ2-7; no definite D call. The CDR3 consists of 11 residues. Looked up from germline, CDR1 is SGHVS and CDR2 is FQNEAQ. V was cut by 5 bases and J by 6 bases, with 8 bases left in between. The CDR3 loop is CASSGRLEQYF. Here the CDR3 DNA reads TGTGCCAGCAGCGGCCGACTCGAGCAGTACTTC.

This chain connects TRBV5-1 to TRBJ2-1; tentatively, D is TRBD2 (6 bases). The germline gives CDR1 SGHRS, CDR2 YFSETQ. This CDR3 is 14 amino acids long. V lost 6 bases and J 6 bases, leaving 16 bases between the germline ends. The CDR3 DNA reads TGCGCCAGCACCCAGCAGGGACTCCGCAATGAGCAGTTCTTC. Encoded protein: CASTQQGLRNEQFF. Using reference TRBV5-1 and TRBJ2-1 for the parts outside the CDR3, the full variable domain is KAGVTQTPRYLIKTRGQQVTLSCSPISGHRSVSWYQQTPGQGLQFLFEYFSETQRNKGNFPGRFSGRQFSNSRSEMNVSTLELGDSALYLCASTQQGLRNEQFFGPGTRLTVL.

The rearrangement joins TRBV6-2 or TRBV6-3 to TRBJ2-4, with 9 bases aligning to TRBD2. Germline assignment: CDR1 MNHEY and CDR2 SVGEGT. The V gene end was trimmed by 2 bases and the J gene end by 8 bases; junction bases not matched to a gene: 10. There are 16 residues in the CDR3. This CDR3 reads CASSYRGLAGTYIQYF. Here the CDR3 DNA reads TGTGCCAGCAGTTACCGGGGACTAGCCGGGACCTACATTCAGTACTTC.

The chain joins TRBV4-3 to TRBJ2-3; TRBD1 might be the D (7 bases). Between the trimmed V and J ends, which lost 0 bases and 3 bases, there was a span of 10 bases. Germline-derived CDR1 and CDR2 are LGHNA and YSLEER. CDR3 length: 15 residues. CDR3 nucleotides: TGCGCCAGCAGCCAAGAGACAGGGAGGACAGATACGCAGTATTTT. Protein sequence: CASSQETGRTDTQYF.

V and J are TRBV10-3 and TRBJ2-3, with D possibly TRBD1 on 7 matching bases. V lost 6 bases and J 2 bases, leaving 12 bases between the germline ends. The CDR3 loop spans 14 amino acids. Germline V lookup: CDR1 ENHRY, CDR2 SYGVKD. The CDR3 is CAIRRGQSTDTQYF. The DNA of the CDR3 is TGTGCCATCAGGCGGGGACAGTCCACAGATACGCAGTATTTT.

The rearrangement uses TRBV3-1 (or the pseudogene TRBV3-2) and TRBJ1-4, with 7 bases fitting TRBD1. The CDR3 spans 12 residues. With 4 bases clipped from V and 11 bases from J, the junction kept 4 bases outside the gene matches. CDR1 is LGHDT, CDR2 YNNKEL, per germline (reference sequence). CDR3 DNA: TGTGCCAGCAGCCCGACAGGGCGGAAACTGTTTTTT. Translation: CASSPTGRKLFF.

The chain couples TRBV19 to TRBJ1-2; 8 bases are a match to TRBD1. The CDR3 has 14 residues. Germline V CDR1 and CDR2: LNHDA, SQIVND (reference sequence). Trimming at V came to 7 bases and at J to 4 bases, leaving 8 bases not matched to a gene. CDR3 sequence reads: CASTPDRAPYGYTF. The CDR3 DNA reads TGTGCCAGTACCCCGGACAGGGCTCCCTATGGCTACACCTTC.

The table lists this clone with a few counts. The rearrangement joins TRBV11-2 to TRBJ2-2; 8 nucleotides align to TRBD1. CDR1 is SGHAT, CDR2 FQNNGV, per germline. The CDR3 runs to 16 residues. Trimming took 1 base from V and 5 from J; bases not matched to a gene: 6. The CDR3 loop is CASSLADRVWTGELFF. The CDR3, as DNA: TGTGCCAGCAGCTTAGCGGACAGGGTTTGGACCGGGGAGCTGTTTTTT.

The rearrangement links TRBV5-1 to TRBJ1-2, with 10 bases matching TRBD1. Trimming took 0 bases from V and 5 from J; bases not matched to a gene: 4. This CDR3 is 15 amino acids long. Germline CDR1 is SGHRS and CDR2 is YFSETQ. CDR3 bases: TGCGCCAGCAGCTTGGAAGGACAGGGGGAATATGGCTACACCTTC. It yields the protein CASSLEGQGEYGYTF.

This clone was detected once. V usage is TRBV28 and J usage is TRBJ2-7; D not resolved. V lost 5 bases to trimming and J lost 0 bases, with 11 bases between them. The CDR3 has 14 residues. CDR1 and CDR2 from the germline V gene are MDHEN and SYDVKM. CDR3 in DNA: TGTGCCAGCAGTCGATCAGGTATCTCCTACGAGCAGTACTTC. Protein: CASSRSGISYEQYF.

V usage is TRBV2 and J usage is TRBJ1-2; the match to TRBD1 covers 8 bases. Germline V lookup: CDR1 SNHLY, CDR2 FYNNEI. J lost 4 bases, V lost 6 bases, and 4 bases had no gene match. This CDR3 region has 13 residues. In nucleotides, the CDR3 is TGTGCCAGCAGACCGACAGGGGTCTATGGCTACACCTTC. Protein sequence: CASRPTGVYGYTF.

The gene calls are TRBV4-3 and TRBJ2-1; TRBD2 matches at 11 bases. V gave up 3 bases and J gave up 6 bases; unmatched junction bases: 4. In germline, CDR1 is LGHNA, CDR2 YSLEER. The CDR3 runs to 15 residues. CDR3 DNA: TGCGCCAGCAGCCAGCTAGCGGGGGGATCCAATGAGCAGTTCTTC. It specifies CASSQLAGGSNEQFF.

The V gene is TRBV4-2, the J gene TRBJ2-3, with a possible D match to TRBD1 (5 bases). Per germline, CDR1 LGHNA and CDR2 YNFKEQ. The CDR3 is made up of 14 amino acids. V lost 3 bases, J lost 3 bases, and 10 bases lay in between. CDR3 sequence: CASSQAGFTDTQYF. CDR3 bases: TGTGCCAGCAGCCAGGCAGGGTTTACAGATACGCAGTATTTT.

The J gene is TRBJ2-7, the V gene TRBV24-1, with D uncertain. V was shortened by 2 bases and J by 1 base, with 2 bases between the two germline ends. The CDR3 totals 12 residues. Germline values: CDR1 KGHDR, CDR2 SFDVKD. The CDR3 region has the DNA TGTGCCACCAGTGATTCTTCCTACGAGCAGTACTTC. Protein sequence: CATSDSSYEQYF.

This clone was seen just once. This chain uses TRBV24-1 with TRBJ1-2; 11 nucleotides align to TRBD1. V lost 3 bases and J lost 10; bases outside the gene matches: 9. CDR1 and CDR2 (germline): KGHDR, SFDVKD. This CDR3 is 15 amino acids long. This CDR3 reads CATSDPGRGQGDYTF. The CDR3 DNA follows: TGTGCCACCAGTGATCCGGGCCGGGGACAGGGGGACTACACCTTC.

This chain connects TRBV4-3 to TRBJ2-2; 12 bases match TRBD2. The CDR3 covers 21 residues. In germline, CDR1 is LGHNA, CDR2 YSLEER. J gave up 5 bases and V 2 bases, and 18 bases lay outside the gene matches. DNA of the CDR3: TGCGCCAGCAGCCAAAACCCAGTACTAGCGGGGGGCTCCCAGAGGACCGGGGAGCTGTTTTTT. Translation: CASSQNPVLAGGSQRTGELFF.

The rearrangement joins TRBV6-2 or TRBV6-3 to TRBJ2-5, with a tentative D call TRBD1 (5 bases). Deletions cut 2 bases from V and 1 base from J, with 11 bases between. CDR3 length equals 15 residues. The germline CDR1 and CDR2 sequences are MNHEY and SVGEGT. CDR3 sequence: CASSYTRQTQETQYF. CDR3 bases: TGTGCCAGCAGTTACACCCGACAGACCCAAGAGACCCAGTACTTC.

This chain links TRBV14 with TRBJ1-1; D gene unclear. The germline V and J ends were trimmed by 0 bases and 0 bases, with 14 bases remaining between them. Germline CDR1 SGHDN, CDR2 FVKESK. This CDR3 spans 17 amino acids. As DNA, the CDR3 is TGTGCCAGCAGCCAAGATCAGGATTTCGGATTGAACACTGAAGCTTTCTTT. Residues: CASSQDQDFGLNTEAFF.

This clone occurred once. Other DNA sequences in the same sample also yield this CDR3. The chain employs TRBV4-3 and TRBJ1-4; TRBD1 matches at 7 bases. The CDR3 runs to 14 residues. Germline lookup yields CDR1 LGHNA and CDR2 YSLEER. Unmatched junction bases numbered 4, after V lost 4 bases and J lost 5 bases. DNA of the CDR3: TGCGCCAGCAGCCGAGGACAGGCAAATGAAAAACTGTTTTTT. Its protein is CASSRGQANEKLFF.

This chain joins TRBV7-2 and TRBJ2-5; tentative D call: TRBD2 (6 bases). CDR1 and CDR2 (germline): SGHTA, FQGNSA. CDR3 length: 14 amino acids. Deletions cut 2 bases from V and 3 bases from J, with 10 bases between. CDR3 loop: CASSLNGGEETQYF. The CDR3 nucleotides read TGTGCCAGCAGCTTAAACGGCGGGGAAGAGACCCAGTACTTC.

The rearrangement links TRBV10-2 to TRBJ1-2, with 11 bases aligning to TRBD1. The length of the CDR3 is 14 residues. CDR1 and CDR2 (germline): WSHSY, SAAADI. The V segment lost 6 bases and the J segment 5 bases; nucleotides outside the gene matches: 5. The CDR3 nucleotides read TGCGCCAGCAGCCGGGACAGGGGGAATTATGGCTACACCTTC. Translated, it gives CASSRDRGNYGYTF.

The chain recombines TRBV9 with TRBJ1-4; 7 bases are shared with TRBD1. After removal of 3 bases from V and 7 bases from J, the junction contained 6 bases not matched to a gene. Germline V CDR1 and CDR2: SGDLS, YYNGEE. The CDR3 consists of 14 residues. Here the CDR3 DNA reads TGTGCCAGCAGCGGTGGACAGGTTCCTGAAAAACTGTTTTTT. This codes for CASSGGQVPEKLFF.

The V gene is TRBV19, the J gene TRBJ1-1; the D is unclear. V was cut by 5 bases and J by 0 bases, with 4 bases left in between. CDR3 length: 12 amino acids. Germline CDR1 LNHDA, CDR2 SQIVND (reference sequence). CDR3 residues: CASSRVNTEAFF. The CDR3, as DNA: TGTGCCAGTAGTCGTGTGAACACTGAAGCTTTCTTT.

The chain employs TRBV10-3 and TRBJ1-6; D might be TRBD1 (6 bases). CDR1 and CDR2 (germline): ENHRY, SYGVKD. Trimming took off 0 bases at V and 0 bases at J, with 9 bases between the two ends. CDR3 size: 17 residues. CDR3 protein: CAISESTGTSYNSPLHF. CDR3 DNA: TGTGCCATCAGTGAGTCTACAGGGACCTCCTATAATTCACCCCTCCACTTT.